This TCR beta chain was profiled in a study of T cell responses to AZD1222 COVID-19 vaccine. Here immunoSEQ multiplex PCR was the method, and the copy in TCRdb shows in-frame clones only, minus some. The sample holds under 95,000 clones, about 90% seen once. The TCR sequence derives from an adult who received the AZD1222 COVID-19 vaccine. Material: peripheral blood, obtained 28 days after the second AZD1222 dose.

CDR3 in DNA: TGTGCCAGCAGTGTACAGGGGGAGTATGGCTACACCTTC. Its protein is CASSVQGEYGYTF. The rearrangement joins TRBV27 to TRBJ1-2; TRBD1 aligns across 8 bases. This CDR3 region has 13 residues. V shed 5 bases, J shed 5 bases, and the junction held 4 bases outside the gene matches. CDR1 is MNHEY and CDR2 is SMNVEV in the germline V gene (reference sequence).